Listed below are T cell receptor beta chains from one sample, sequenced in a study of cytomegalovirus exposure and HLA in healthy donors. Libraries were prepared by immunoSEQ multiplex PCR; TCRdb keeps only in-frame clonotypes and omits some of them. The table has about 100,000 clones, over 65% seen once. The specimen was PBMCs. These receptors all stem from a woman aged 40 to 55 in good health and CMV-seronegative. Each CDR3 is given with its conserved first and last residue. The D gene is left open where the match is weak. Rows may omit the clone size; those that give it use once, few, many or a size class.

. | TRBD1 | TRBJ1-5 | TRBV28 | TGTGCCAGCAGCGTGACAGGGGAGTCGGGCAATCAGCCCCAGCATTTT | CASSVTGESGNQPQHF
. | . | TRBJ2-1 | TRBV28 | TGTGCCAGCAGTCCCGGCGGGGCGCACTACAATGAGCAGTTCTTC | CASSPGGAHYNEQFF
. | TRBD2 | TRBJ2-7 | TRBV2 | TGTGCCAGCAGTCAGGGACTAGCTCTTTTGGTTGAGCAGTACTTC | CASSQGLALLVEQYF
few | TRBD2 | TRBJ2-3 | TRBV4-3 | TGCGCCAGCAGCCAAGATCGGATAGCGGGAGGGCTAGATACGCAGTATTTT | CASSQDRIAGGLDTQYF
. | . | TRBJ2-3 | TRBV6-6 | TGTGCCAGCAGCCCGCTAGCAGATACGCAGTATTTT | CASSPLADTQYF
. | . | TRBJ1-2 | TRBV5-1 | TGCGCCAGCAGCTTGTCGTTCAGGGGTCCAAAGGACTATGGCTACACCTTC | CASSLSFRGPKDYGYTF
few | TRBD1 | TRBJ1-1 | TRBV5-1 | TGCGCCAGCAGCCCCCGGGACAGCGGGAACACTGAAGCTTTCTTT | CASSPRDSGNTEAFF
. | . | TRBJ2-7 | TRBV18 | TGTGCCAGCTCACCATCTCTAGCGCCATTGAATGTACTTAACTACGAGCAGTACTTC | CASSPSLAPLNVLNYEQYF
once | . | TRBJ1-2 | TRBV30 | TGTGCCTGGAGTTTATCGAGGGATGGTGGCTACACCTTC | CAWSLSRDGGYTF
. | . | TRBJ2-1 | TRBV4-2 | TGTGCCAGCAGCCAAGACGGGGGGCGGAGTGAGCTCAATGAGCAGTTCTTC | CASSQDGGRSELNEQFF
. | TRBD2 | TRBJ2-2 | TRBV4-3 | TGCGCCAGCAGGCCTAGCGGGAGGAACACCGGGGAGCTGTTTTTT | CASRPSGRNTGELFF